Following are 3 T cell receptor beta chains from one sample sequenced in a study of blood T cells in healthy people across ages. A sample-barcoded 5' primer and a J-beta primer mix were used in a second PCR of roughly 6 to 11 cycles. Each CDR3 protein gets one entry after TCRdb re-called the 5' RACE reads with MiXCR. The sample lists fewer than 1,000,000 distinct CDR3 sequences; 35% to 50% were seen once. Sequencing was carried out using blood. The receptors were gathered from a man older than 75 in good health.

This clonotype was detected once. The genes are TRBV12-3 or TRBV12-4 and TRBJ2-3, with D perhaps TRBD1 (6 bases). V lost 2 bases and J lost 14, with 17 bases in between. This CDR3 is 13 amino acids long. CDR3 DNA: TGTGCCAGCAGTTTAACGGGACAACCCAGCACGTATTTT. Protein: CASSLTGQPSTYF.

The chain has TRBV10-1 and TRBJ2-1; D uncertain. The CDR3 loop spans 13 amino acids. The V and J ends lost 2 bases and 4 bases respectively, with 6 bases between them. The germline V gene has CDR1 WNHNN and CDR2 SYGVQD (reference sequence). CDR3 DNA sequence: TGCGCCAGCAGTGAGAGCAAGTACAATGAGCAGTTCTTC. It specifies CASSESKYNEQFF.

CDR3 amino acids: CSARIAGAYEQYF. DNA for the CDR3: TGCAGTGCTAGAATAGCGGGAGCCTACGAGCAGTACTTC. The V call is TRBV20-1, the J call TRBJ2-7; 9 bases fit TRBD2. V lost 2 bases, J lost 2 bases, and 1 base stayed unmatched. CDR3 length: 13 amino acids. Germline V gives CDR1 DFQATT, CDR2 SNEGSKA (reference sequence).